Listed here are 13 T cell receptor beta chains from one sample, sequenced in a study of blood T cell repertoires in COVID-19. TCRdb's copy holds only in-frame clones and misses some; the assay was immunoSEQ multiplex PCR. The sample records 87,000 or so clones, approximately 86% being singletons. The specimen was peripheral blood. The receptors shown here come from a woman aged 80 or over with COVID-19, enrolled during active disease.

The CDR3 nucleotides are TGTGCCAGCAGCCTAGGGGGCGCGTTCGGGGAGCTGTTTTTT. Its translation: CASSLGGAFGELFF. The V gene is TRBV7-2, the J gene TRBJ2-2; TRBD1 matches 7 bases. This CDR3 has 14 amino acids. The V gene end was trimmed by 5 bases and the J gene end by 7 bases; junction bases not matched to a gene: 7. Germline lookup yields CDR1 SGHTA and CDR2 FQGNSA.

The chain carries TRBV28 and TRBJ2-2, with 12 bases aligning to TRBD2. This CDR3 is built from 16 residues. V shed 5 bases, J shed 5 bases, and the junction held 6 bases outside the gene matches. Per the germline V gene, CDR1 is MDHEN and CDR2 is SYDVKM. The CDR3 sequence: CASSASGRGLTGELFF. In DNA, the CDR3 is TGTGCCAGCAGTGCTAGCGGGAGGGGCCTAACCGGGGAGCTGTTTTTT.

The chain employs TRBV10-3 and TRBJ1-1, with D hard to call. This CDR3 has 15 residues. Germline lookup yields CDR1 ENHRY and CDR2 SYGVKD. Trimming took 3 bases from V and 10 from J, leaving 21 bases between them. CDR3 DNA: TGTGCCATCAGTGAAGGAGGCAGGCCTACCGTTGGAGCTTTCTTT. Residues: CAISEGGRPTVGAFF.

The rearrangement links TRBV18 to TRBJ2-1; 7 nucleotides line up with TRBD2. CDR1 KGHSH and CDR2 LQKENI come from the germline V gene. The length of the CDR3 is 11 residues. V was pared by 6 bases and J by 8 bases, with 1 base of the junction left unmatched. The CDR3 spells CASSRGDEQFF. Here the CDR3 DNA reads TGTGCCAGCTCCCGGGGGGATGAGCAGTTCTTC.

The rearrangement joins TRBV9 to TRBJ2-2; the match to TRBD1 covers 7 bases. Germline CDR1 is SGDLS and CDR2 is YYNGEE. The CDR3 consists of 14 residues. After removal of 5 bases from V and 2 bases from J, the junction contained 3 bases not matched to a gene. For the CDR3, the DNA is TGTGCCAGCAGGGCAGGGGGTAACACCGGGGAGCTGTTTTTT. Residues: CASRAGGNTGELFF. The variable domain in full, with the rest retrieved from reference TRBV9 and TRBJ2-2, is DSGVTQTPKHLITATGQRVTLRCSPRSGDLSVYWYQQSLDQGLQFLIQYYNGEERAKGNILERFSAQQFPDLHSELNLSSLELGDSALYFCASRAGGNTGELFFGEGSRLTVL.

V usage is TRBV29-1 and J usage is TRBJ1-1; D may be TRBD1 (6 bases). The CDR3 has 12 residues. The germline V gene has CDR1 SQVTM and CDR2 ANQGSEA. Trimming cost V 2 bases and J 7 bases, with 11 bases left between them. CDR3 in amino acids: CSVEQGRGEAFF. The CDR3 coding sequence is TGCAGCGTTGAACAGGGGAGGGGTGAAGCTTTCTTT.

Worth noting for this clone: One junction end does not reproduce the germline sequence, and a read error may be involved. The chain carries TRBV10-3 and TRBJ1-5; possible D gene TRBD1, 6 bases. The germline gives CDR1 ENHRY, CDR2 SYGVKD. This CDR3 region has 14 residues. CDR3 DNA sequence: TGTGCCATCAGTGAGTTGAACGTCGCAGGGGTCTTTCTTTTT. Amino acid sequence: CAISELNVAGVFLF.

V usage is TRBV19 and J usage is TRBJ1-2; 9 bases are a match to TRBD1. The CDR3 is made up of 13 amino acids. J gave up 7 bases and V 6 bases, and 6 bases lay outside the gene matches. The V gene's germline CDR1 is LNHDA and CDR2 SQIVND (reference sequence). The CDR3 coding sequence is TGTGCCAGTAGCCGACAGGGGGTGTCTGGCTACACCTTC. Its protein product is CASSRQGVSGYTF. Full variable domain (remainder filled in from reference TRBV19 and TRBJ1-2): DGGITQSPKYLFRKEGQNVTLSCEQNLNHDAMYWYRQDPGQGLRLIYYSQIVNDFQKGDIAEGYSVSREKKESFPLTVTSAQKNPTAFYLCASSRQGVSGYTFGSGTRLTVV.

The CDR3 loop reads CASSSYRGEETQYF. The CDR3 nucleotides are TGTGCCAGCAGTTCTTACAGGGGGGAGGAGACCCAGTACTTC. The V and J genes are TRBV6-5 and TRBJ2-5; 8 bases match TRBD1. This CDR3 is built from 14 residues. The ends lost 4 bases at V and 5 bases at J; junction bases unmatched: 6. Germline V gene sequence: CDR1 MNHEY, CDR2 SVGAGI.

The chain recombines TRBV18 with TRBJ2-1, with a weak D call TRBD2 (5 bases). Germline-derived CDR1 and CDR2 are KGHSH and LQKENI. The V end lost 2 bases, the J end lost 5 bases, and 7 bases lay between the germline ends. This CDR3 is 13 amino acids long. The CDR3 bases are TGTGCCAGCTCACCAAGCGGACACAATGAGCAGTTCTTC. It yields the protein CASSPSGHNEQFF.

This sequence joins TRBV6-5 and TRBJ1-1; D is unresolved. CDR1 and CDR2 from the germline V gene are MNHEY and SVGAGI. Deletions cut 2 bases from V and 11 bases from J, with 15 bases between. CDR3 length equals 13 residues. The CDR3 DNA reads TGTGCCAGCAGTTACCGGCGGAATTACCGGGCTTTCTTT. It encodes CASSYRRNYRAFF.

The chain has TRBV19 and TRBJ1-2; the match to TRBD1 covers 8 bases. Germline-derived CDR1 and CDR2 are LNHDA and SQIVND (reference sequence). V was clipped by 5 bases and J by 8 bases; unmatched bases: 7. This CDR3 region has 13 residues. CDR3 in amino acids: CASSPRDRWGYTF. In DNA, the CDR3 is TGTGCCAGTAGTCCTAGGGACAGGTGGGGCTACACCTTC. Based on the CDR3 plus reference TRBV19 and TRBJ1-2, the full variable domain is DGGITQSPKYLFRKEGQNVTLSCEQNLNHDAMYWYRQDPGQGLRLIYYSQIVNDFQKGDIAEGYSVSREKKESFPLTVTSAQKNPTAFYLCASSPRDRWGYTFGSGTRLTVV.

This chain joins TRBV5-4 and TRBJ2-7; no clear D. CDR3 length: 13 amino acids. V lost 3 bases, J lost 3 bases, and 10 bases lay in between. Germline values: CDR1 SGHNT, CDR2 YYREEE (reference sequence). Here the CDR3 reads CASSSKKSYEQYF. DNA for the CDR3: TGTGCCAGCAGCTCGAAGAAGAGCTACGAGCAGTACTTC.